This passage covers 28 T cell receptor beta chains from one sample sequenced in a study of OX40 agonist ivuxolimab in advanced cancers. The table came from immunoSEQ multiplex PCR; TCRdb's copy has only in-frame clones and leaves some out. The sample gives about 45,000 clones, 80% to 90% of which show up once; approximately 15% is in the top ten. The sequencing used CD4+ or CD8+ T cells sorted from blood, collected in a trial of the OX40 agonist ivuxolimab. The receptors derive from an adult with an advanced solid tumor such as melanoma, head and neck, liver or kidney cancer.

The chain carries TRBV9 and TRBJ2-7; perhaps TRBD1 as D (6 bases). The CDR3 consists of 15 residues. V was trimmed by 3 bases and J by 3 bases, leaving 16 bases between them. Germline lookup yields CDR1 SGDLS and CDR2 YYNGEE. The CDR3 protein is CASSATTGLYYEQYF. CDR3 DNA: TGTGCCAGCAGCGCGACGACAGGACTGTACTACGAGCAGTACTTC.

This clone was observed once. This chain links TRBV19 with TRBJ1-1; D ambiguous. The germline V gene has CDR1 LNHDA and CDR2 SQIVND (reference sequence). V shed 5 bases and J shed 7 bases, with 17 bases lying between them. The CDR3 is 14 amino acids. CDR3 DNA sequence: TGTGCCAGTAGTCCATCCTCCGACACCTATGAAGCTTTCTTT. Its translation: CASSPSSDTYEAFF.

A few counts support this clone. V usage is TRBV4-1 and J usage is TRBJ2-1; a possible D gene is TRBD2 (5 bases). CDR1 MGHRA and CDR2 YSYEKL come from the germline V gene. Trimming shortened V by 0 bases and J by 7 bases, and 19 bases separated the two germline ends. This CDR3 is 17 amino acids long. The CDR3 DNA is TGCGCCAGCAGCCAAGAATCGGCGCCAAAGAGGGCAAATGAGCAGTTCTTC. Translated: CASSQESAPKRANEQFF.

The V gene is TRBV2, the J gene TRBJ1-2, with unresolved D. CDR3 length: 14 residues. Deletions cut 6 bases from V and 4 bases from J, with 15 bases between. Germline V lookup: CDR1 SNHLY, CDR2 FYNNEI. CDR3 nucleotides: TGTGCCAGCAGCCCCGGGCCCCAAATCTATGGCTACACCTTC. It yields the protein CASSPGPQIYGYTF.

This clone was counted a single time. The V call is TRBV10-1, the J call TRBJ2-3; D not certain. The germline V gene encodes CDR1 WNHNN and CDR2 SYGVQD (reference sequence). The CDR3 is made up of 15 amino acids. Trimming pared 2 bases from V and 6 bases from J, leaving 15 bases between. CDR3 nucleotide sequence: TGCGCCAGCAGTGAGGGTTATTTCCCCCAGGATACGCAGTATTTT. Translation gives CASSEGYFPQDTQYF.

The V gene is TRBV7-8, the J gene TRBJ2-1; D possibly corresponds to TRBD2 (7 bases). The CDR3 consists of 16 residues. Deletions cut 5 bases from V and 4 bases from J, with 18 bases between. Per the germline V gene, CDR1 is SGHVS and CDR2 is FQNEAQ. The CDR3 DNA sequence: TGTGCCAGCAGCCCGCAGTGGGGGGGCGCGTACAATGAGCAGTTCTTC. It encodes CASSPQWGGAYNEQFF. The whole variable domain, remainder taken from reference TRBV7-8 and TRBJ2-1, is GAGVSQSPRYKVAKRGQDVALRCDPISGHVSLFWYQQALGQGPEFLTYFQNEAQLDKSGLPSDRFFAERPEGSVSTLKIQRTQQEDSAVYLCASSPQWGGAYNEQFFGPGTRLTVL.

The chain recombines TRBV15 with TRBJ2-3; 7 positions agree with TRBD1. Germline V gene lookup returns CDR1 LNHNV and CDR2 YYDKDF (reference sequence). V lost 4 bases and J lost 5; bases outside the gene matches: 6. The CDR3 contains 14 residues. CDR3 DNA sequence: TGTGCCACCAGCAATGACAGGGCGGGAGATACGCAGTATTTT. Residues: CATSNDRAGDTQYF.

J is TRBJ1-1 and V is TRBV5-1; D not certain. The CDR3 runs 15 residues. From germline, CDR1 is SGHRS and CDR2 YFSETQ. V was trimmed by 0 bases and J by 0 bases, leaving 9 bases between them. The CDR3 loop is CASSLEGGLNTEAFF. DNA for the CDR3: TGCGCCAGCAGCTTGGAGGGCGGACTGAACACTGAAGCTTTCTTT.

V is TRBV11-2 and J is TRBJ2-4; 8 positions match TRBD1. The CDR3 runs to 15 residues. Trimming at V came to 5 bases and at J to 9 bases, leaving 12 bases not matched to a gene. Germline V gene lookup returns CDR1 SGHAT and CDR2 FQNNGV. For the CDR3, the DNA is TGTGCCAGCAGCCCCCTGACAGGGGACGGGGGCATTCAGTACTTC. Translating gives CASSPLTGDGGIQYF.

The chain has TRBV27 and TRBJ2-3; TRBD2 matches at 15 bases. The CDR3 contains 19 residues. The V gene's germline CDR1 is MNHEY and CDR2 SMNVEV (reference sequence). The J segment lost 4 bases and the V segment lost 0 bases, leaving 8 bases of the junction unmatched. CDR3 in DNA: TGTGCCAGCAGTTTATCCCCACGGACTAGCGGGGGGGCATCAGATACGCAGTATTTT. Encoded protein: CASSLSPRTSGGASDTQYF.

The chain is built from TRBV21-1 and TRBJ1-5; the table's D call, TRBD1, was not checked against the DNA. TRBV21-1 corresponds to a pseudogene. This CDR3 contains 18 residues. CDR3 in amino acids: CASSAAPGQNYSNQPQHF. CDR3 DNA sequence: TGTGCCAGCAGCGCGGCCCCCGGACAGAATTATAGCAATCAGCCCCAGCATTTT.

The chain joins TRBV11-1 to TRBJ2-7; 7 bases match TRBD2. Germline assignment: CDR1 SGHAT and CDR2 FQDESV (reference sequence). J lost 0 bases, V lost 3 bases, and 5 bases had no gene match. The length of the CDR3 is 15 residues. Here the CDR3 DNA reads TGTGCCAGCAGCTTTTGGCGGGAGAGCTCCTACGAGCAGTACTTC. Translation: CASSFWRESSYEQYF.

The V call is TRBV18, the J call TRBJ1-5; D is undetermined. This CDR3 is built from 15 residues. In germline, CDR1 is KGHSH, CDR2 LQKENI. The V gene lost 1 base and the J gene lost 7 bases, with 14 bases spanning the gap. The CDR3 region is CASSPQRSPYQPQHF. CDR3 bases: TGTGCCAGCTCACCACAGAGGTCCCCTTACCAGCCCCAGCATTTT.

V and J are TRBV19 and TRBJ2-1, with D possibly called TRBD1 or TRBD2 (6 bases each). Germline V gene lookup returns CDR1 LNHDA and CDR2 SQIVND (reference sequence). Deletions cut 3 bases from V and 0 bases from J, with 9 bases between. This CDR3 spans 15 amino acids. The CDR3, as DNA: TGTGCCAGTAGTATTGAGGGGGGCTCCTACAATGAGCAGTTCTTC. Its translation is CASSIEGGSYNEQFF.

V and J are TRBV19 and TRBJ1-4; TRBD1 is a possible D gene (5 bases). Germline-derived CDR1 and CDR2 are LNHDA and SQIVND (reference sequence). This CDR3 spans 13 amino acids. V lost 6 bases and J lost 0, with 5 bases in between. The CDR3 here is CASRGATNEKLFF. The CDR3 DNA follows: TGTGCCAGTAGGGGGGCAACTAATGAAAAACTGTTTTTT.

The chain links TRBV9 to TRBJ2-1; a weak D match, TRBD1 (6 bases). The CDR3 runs 15 residues. The ends were cut back, 8 bases at V and 4 bases at J, with 19 bases in the middle. Germline CDR1 is SGDLS and CDR2 is YYNGEE. CDR3 sequence reads: CARKLQGRLYNEQFF. CDR3 in DNA: TGTGCCAGAAAATTACAGGGTCGACTTTACAATGAGCAGTTCTTC.

J is TRBJ2-7 and V is TRBV27, with a tentative D call TRBD2 (5 bases). This CDR3 comprises 13 residues. Trimming shortened V by 3 bases and J by 3 bases, and 9 bases separated the two germline ends. CDR1 and CDR2 (germline): MNHEY, SMNVEV (reference sequence). The CDR3 spells CASSFSRGYEQYF. In DNA form, the CDR3 reads TGTGCCAGCAGTTTTTCCCGGGGCTACGAGCAGTACTTC.

This sequence joins TRBV19 and TRBJ2-3, with TRBD2 matching over 8 bases. CDR1 LNHDA and CDR2 SQIVND come from the germline V gene (reference sequence). The CDR3 covers 14 residues. V shed 7 bases and J 6 bases; nucleotides not matched to a gene: 9. The CDR3 DNA reads as TGTGCCAGTATTAAGCGGGAGCAGGGGGATACGCAGTATTTT. It translates to CASIKREQGDTQYF.

This chain links TRBV7-9 with TRBJ2-1; 8 bases map to TRBD2. The CDR3 consists of 12 residues. Germline CDR1 SEHNR, CDR2 FQNEAQ (reference sequence). V lost 7 bases and J lost 14; bases outside the gene matches: 10. The CDR3 protein is CASTQGTRGEFF. The CDR3 DNA reads TGTGCCAGCACCCAGGGGACTAGGGGGGAGTTCTTC.

This chain joins TRBV15 and TRBJ1-3; tentative D call: TRBD1 (6 bases). CDR1 and CDR2 from the germline V gene are LNHNV and YYDKDF (reference sequence). V shed 1 base and J shed 0 bases, with 16 bases lying between them. The CDR3 runs to 18 residues. The CDR3 DNA sequence: TGTGCCACCAGCAGAGTTGGGTTCAGGGGTGACTCTGGAAACACCATATATTTT. Its translation: CATSRVGFRGDSGNTIYF.

The chain has TRBV7-2 and TRBJ2-7; D is unclear. The germline V and J ends were trimmed by 4 bases and 2 bases, with 9 bases remaining between them. Germline values: CDR1 SGHTA, CDR2 FQGNSA. The CDR3 extends over 13 amino acids. As DNA, the CDR3 is TGTGCCAGCAGCTGGACCGTAACCTACGAGCAGTACTTC. Translated: CASSWTVTYEQYF.

V and J are TRBV19 and TRBJ2-3, with TRBD2 identical over 13 bases. Germline V gene lookup returns CDR1 LNHDA and CDR2 SQIVND (reference sequence). The trim removed 1 base at V and 0 bases at J, leaving 4 bases unmatched. The CDR3 totals 18 residues. This chain's CDR3 is CASSIGLAGGSSTDTQYF. The DNA for the CDR3 is TGTGCCAGTAGTATAGGACTAGCGGGGGGATCTAGCACAGATACGCAGTATTTT. Filled out from reference TRBV19 and TRBJ2-3, the complete variable domain reads DGGITQSPKYLFRKEGQNVTLSCEQNLNHDAMYWYRQDPGQGLRLIYYSQIVNDFQKGDIAEGYSVSREKKESFPLTVTSAQKNPTAFYLCASSIGLAGGSSTDTQYFGPGTRLTVL.

The gene calls are TRBV27 and TRBJ2-7; 7 bases align to TRBD2. This CDR3 region has 14 residues. Trimming at V came to 3 bases and at J to 0 bases, leaving 2 bases not matched to a gene. The germline V gene encodes CDR1 MNHEY and CDR2 SMNVEV (reference sequence). CDR3 residues: CASSFGGSSYEQYF. In DNA, the CDR3 is TGTGCCAGCAGTTTCGGGGGGAGCTCCTACGAGCAGTACTTC.

The genes are TRBV7-8 and TRBJ1-2, with a weak D call TRBD1 (5 bases). Germline-derived CDR1 and CDR2 are SGHVS and FQNEAQ. The CDR3 has 19 amino acids. V was clipped by 1 base and J by 5 bases, with 26 bases between them. CDR3 sequence (DNA): TGTGCCAGCAGCTTAGAGGTCCTCGGGGAGGGACCAATTAATTATGGCTACACCTTC. Protein sequence: CASSLEVLGEGPINYGYTF.

J is TRBJ2-3 and V is TRBV5-1; unclear D gene. The CDR3 length is 16 residues. Trimming shortened V by 5 bases and J by 3 bases, and 19 bases separated the two germline ends. Germline loops: CDR1 SGHRS, CDR2 YFSETQ. In DNA form, the CDR3 reads TGCGCCAGCAGGCCCAGTGGAGTTTTTAGTACAGATACGCAGTATTTT. This encodes CASRPSGVFSTDTQYF.

J is TRBJ2-3 and V is TRBV5-6; 9 nucleotides align to TRBD1. Germline loops: CDR1 SGHDT, CDR2 YYEEEE. This CDR3 spans 14 amino acids. Unmatched junction bases numbered 3, after V lost 3 bases and J lost 4 bases. The CDR3 sequence: CASSYWTGADTQYF. The CDR3 nucleotides read TGTGCCAGCAGCTACTGGACAGGGGCAGATACGCAGTATTTT.

In this sample, this clone turned up a few times. The chain has TRBV7-9 and TRBJ1-2; D may be TRBD1 (5 bases). The CDR3 length is 15 residues. The V end lost 3 bases, the J end lost 4 bases, and 15 bases lay between the germline ends. In germline, CDR1 is SEHNR, CDR2 FQNEAQ (reference sequence). CDR3 coding DNA: TGTGCCAGCAGCTTGGACATTCCCTTGGCCTATGGCTACACCTTC. The encoded protein is CASSLDIPLAYGYTF.

This clone was observed once. V and J are TRBV9 and TRBJ2-1; TRBD2 matches 7 bases. Germline V gives CDR1 SGDLS, CDR2 YYNGEE. The V gene end was trimmed by 0 bases and the J gene end by 7 bases; junction bases not matched to a gene: 4. This CDR3 contains 14 residues. The CDR3 DNA reads TGTGCCAGCAGCGTAGCGGGGGGAAAAAATGAGCAGTTCTTC. This encodes CASSVAGGKNEQFF.